This TCR beta chain appears in the sequencing data of a study of cytotoxic CD8 clonotypes in ibrutinib-treated CLL. Study as a whole: IGHV unmutated under 18; relapsed/refractory 11; treatment-naive more than 14. Complete response was seen in 2 patients and partial in approximately 24; around twelve progressed and roughly 14 stayed remitted after a median approximately 70 months. Study conclusions and caveats: Public clonotypes were uncommon and contracted or stayed stable on treatment.

Assay: immunoSEQ multiplex PCR; the TCRdb copy retains only in-frame clones and omits some. The sample lists approximately 280,000 clones; less than 85% were seen once. CDR3 length: 14 amino acids. Germline lookup yields CDR1 LNHDA and CDR2 SQIVND (reference sequence). V was trimmed by 5 bases and J by 0 bases, leaving 8 bases between them. This clone was recorded a few times. Its specificity is unknown. The chain combines TRBV19 with TRBJ1-5, with D unclear. Source: PBMCs, taken at disease progression, from a patient treated with ibrutinib. The sequence came from a human donor with chronic lymphocytic leukemia. CDR3 loop: CASSLRNSNQPQHF. The DNA of the CDR3 is TGTGCCAGTAGTCTCAGGAATAGCAATCAGCCCCAGCATTTT.